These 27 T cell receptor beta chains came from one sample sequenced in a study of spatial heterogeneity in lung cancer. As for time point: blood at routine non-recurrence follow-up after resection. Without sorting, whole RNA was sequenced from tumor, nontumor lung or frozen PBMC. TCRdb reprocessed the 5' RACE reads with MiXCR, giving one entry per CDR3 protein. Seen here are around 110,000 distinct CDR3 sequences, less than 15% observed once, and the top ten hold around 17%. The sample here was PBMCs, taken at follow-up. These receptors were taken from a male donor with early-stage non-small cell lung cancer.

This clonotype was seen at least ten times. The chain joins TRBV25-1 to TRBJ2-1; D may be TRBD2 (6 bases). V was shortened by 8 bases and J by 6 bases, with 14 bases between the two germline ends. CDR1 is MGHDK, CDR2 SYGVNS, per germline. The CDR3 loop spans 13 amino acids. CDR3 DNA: TGTGCCAGCTCCGGAGGGGCTATCAATGAGCAGTTCTTC. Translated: CASSGGAINEQFF.

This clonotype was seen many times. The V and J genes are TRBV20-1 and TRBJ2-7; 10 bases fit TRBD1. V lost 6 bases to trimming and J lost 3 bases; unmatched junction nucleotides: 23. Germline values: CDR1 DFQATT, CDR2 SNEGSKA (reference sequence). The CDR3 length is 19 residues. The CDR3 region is CSAPLAQGQGLGFGYEQYF. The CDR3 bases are TGCAGTGCCCCCCTAGCCCAGGGACAGGGGCTAGGATTTGGCTACGAGCAGTACTTC.

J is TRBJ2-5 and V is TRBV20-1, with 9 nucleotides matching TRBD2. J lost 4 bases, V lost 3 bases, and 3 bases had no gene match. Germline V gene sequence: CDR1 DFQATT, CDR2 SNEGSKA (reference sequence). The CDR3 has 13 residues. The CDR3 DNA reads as TGCAGTGCTAGTTTAGCGGGGGCAGAGACCCAGTACTTC. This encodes CSASLAGAETQYF.

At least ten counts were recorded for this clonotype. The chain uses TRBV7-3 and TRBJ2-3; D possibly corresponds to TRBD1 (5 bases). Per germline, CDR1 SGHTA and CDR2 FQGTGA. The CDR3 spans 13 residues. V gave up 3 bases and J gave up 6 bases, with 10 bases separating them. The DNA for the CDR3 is TGTGCCAGCAGCTTTACAGGCCCCGATACGCAGTATTTT. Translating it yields CASSFTGPDTQYF.

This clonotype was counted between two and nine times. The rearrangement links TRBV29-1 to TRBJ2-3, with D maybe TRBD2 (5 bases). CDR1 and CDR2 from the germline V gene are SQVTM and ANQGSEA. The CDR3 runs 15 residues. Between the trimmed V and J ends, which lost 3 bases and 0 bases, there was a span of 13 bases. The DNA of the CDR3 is TGCAGCGTTGACGGCTGGGAGACTAGCACAGATACGCAGTATTTT. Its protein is CSVDGWETSTDTQYF.

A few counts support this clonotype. The DNA of the CDR3 is TGTGCCAGCAGTGGCTACGAGCAGTACTTC. Its translation is CASSGYEQYF. The genes are TRBV28 and TRBJ2-7; D is unclear. The CDR3 contains 10 residues. Deletions cut 5 bases from V and 3 bases from J, with 2 bases between. CDR1 and CDR2 (germline): MDHEN, SYDVKM.

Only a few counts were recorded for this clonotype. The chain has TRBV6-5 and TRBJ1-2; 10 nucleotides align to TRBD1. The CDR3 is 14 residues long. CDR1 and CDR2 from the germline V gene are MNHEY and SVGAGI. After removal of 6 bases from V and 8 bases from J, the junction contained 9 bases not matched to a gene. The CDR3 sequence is CASSRDRGREGYTF. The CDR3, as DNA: TGTGCCAGCAGCCGCGACAGGGGGCGAGAAGGCTACACCTTC.

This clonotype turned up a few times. The CDR3: CASSLRHPTGELFF. CDR3 DNA sequence: TGTGCCAGCAGCTTACGCCACCCCACCGGGGAGCTGTTTTTT. This chain links TRBV7-3 with TRBJ2-2; D ambiguous. The germline V gene has CDR1 SGHTA and CDR2 FQGTGA. Trimming left V 2 bases short and J 4 bases short, with 8 bases between. The CDR3 length is 14 residues.

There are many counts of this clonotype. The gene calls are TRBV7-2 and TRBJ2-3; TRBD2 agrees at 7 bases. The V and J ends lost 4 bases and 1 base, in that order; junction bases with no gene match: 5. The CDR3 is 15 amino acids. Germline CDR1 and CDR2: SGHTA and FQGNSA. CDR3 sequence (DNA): TGTGCCAGCAGCTCCACTAGCGTCCGCACAGATACGCAGTATTTT. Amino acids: CASSSTSVRTDTQYF.

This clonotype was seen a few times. Here the CDR3 DNA reads TGTGCCACCAGTGATTTCCGGGACAGGGTGGGTAATGAGCAGTTCTTC. Its protein is CATSDFRDRVGNEQFF. The chain couples TRBV24-1 to TRBJ2-1; 9 nucleotides match TRBD1. With V trimmed by 1 base and J by 7 bases, 7 bases remained unmatched. The CDR3 loop spans 16 amino acids. Germline V gives CDR1 KGHDR, CDR2 SFDVKD.

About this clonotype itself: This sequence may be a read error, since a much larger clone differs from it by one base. DNA of the CDR3: TGTGCCAGCAGCAAAAGAGGACAGGGGCTAGGAGATGCGCAGTATTTT. Translating it yields CASSKRGQGLGDAQYF. V and J are TRBV28 and TRBJ2-3; 9 bases fit TRBD1. The CDR3 covers 16 residues. Germline lookup yields CDR1 MDHEN and CDR2 SYDVKM.

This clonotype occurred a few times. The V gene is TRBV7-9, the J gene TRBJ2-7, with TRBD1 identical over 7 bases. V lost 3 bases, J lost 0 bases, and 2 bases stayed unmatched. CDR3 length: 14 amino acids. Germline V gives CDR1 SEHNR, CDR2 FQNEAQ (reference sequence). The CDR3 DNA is TGTGCCAGCAGCTTGGGACAGACCTCCTACGAGCAGTACTTC. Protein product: CASSLGQTSYEQYF.

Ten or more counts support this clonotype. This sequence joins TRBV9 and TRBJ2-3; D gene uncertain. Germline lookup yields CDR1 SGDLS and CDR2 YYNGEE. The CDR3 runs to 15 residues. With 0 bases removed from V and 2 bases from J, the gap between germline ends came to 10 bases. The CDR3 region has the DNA TGTGCCAGCAGCGTAGATCTTGGTCACACAGATACGCAGTATTTT. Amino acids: CASSVDLGHTDTQYF.

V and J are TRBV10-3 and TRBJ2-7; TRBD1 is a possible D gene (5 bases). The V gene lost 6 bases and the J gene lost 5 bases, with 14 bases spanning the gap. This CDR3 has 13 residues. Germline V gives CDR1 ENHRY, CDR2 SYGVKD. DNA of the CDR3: TGTGCCATCAGCAGCAGGGCTGGCAACGAGCAGTACTTC. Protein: CAISSRAGNEQYF.

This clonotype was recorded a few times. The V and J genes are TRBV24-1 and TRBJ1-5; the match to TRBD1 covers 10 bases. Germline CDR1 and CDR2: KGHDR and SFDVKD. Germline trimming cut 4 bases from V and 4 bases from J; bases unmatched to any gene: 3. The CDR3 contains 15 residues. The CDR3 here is CATSEGTGENQPQHF. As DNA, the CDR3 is TGTGCCACCAGTGAGGGGACAGGGGAAAATCAGCCCCAGCATTTT.

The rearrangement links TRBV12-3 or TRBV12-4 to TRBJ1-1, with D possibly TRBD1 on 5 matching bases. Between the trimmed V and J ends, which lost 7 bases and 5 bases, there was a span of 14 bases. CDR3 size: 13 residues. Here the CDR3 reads CASKLAGGTEAFF. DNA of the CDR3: TGTGCCAGCAAATTGGCGGGGGGGACTGAAGCTTTCTTT.

This CDR3 is CASAPREDRNSPLHF. CDR3 nucleotides: TGTGCCAGTGCACCGAGGGAGGACCGAAATTCACCCCTCCACTTT. The gene calls are TRBV3-1 and TRBJ1-6, with unresolved D. The CDR3 runs to 15 residues. The V gene's germline CDR1 is LGHDT and CDR2 YNNKEL (reference sequence). Trimming left V 9 bases short and J 7 bases short, with 19 bases between.

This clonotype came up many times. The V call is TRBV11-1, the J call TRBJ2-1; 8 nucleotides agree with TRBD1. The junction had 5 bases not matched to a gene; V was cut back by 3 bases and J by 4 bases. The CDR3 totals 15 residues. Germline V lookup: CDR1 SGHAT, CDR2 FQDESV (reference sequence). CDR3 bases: TGTGCCAGCAGCTTGCAGGGGGCAGGGTACAATGAGCAGTTCTTC. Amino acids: CASSLQGAGYNEQFF.

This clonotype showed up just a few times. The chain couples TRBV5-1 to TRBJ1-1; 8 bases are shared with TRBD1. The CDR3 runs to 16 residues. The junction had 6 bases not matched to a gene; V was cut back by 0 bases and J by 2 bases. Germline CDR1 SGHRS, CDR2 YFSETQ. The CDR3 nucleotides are TGCGCCAGCAGCTTGGCCCTTGGACAGGGAAACACTGAAGCTTTCTTT. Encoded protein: CASSLALGQGNTEAFF.

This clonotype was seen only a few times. CDR3 sequence (DNA): TGTGCTAGTGGTATCTCAGGGATTAGTGTGGGTGAAGCTTTCTTT. As protein: CASGISGISVGEAFF. The J gene is TRBJ1-1, the V gene TRBV12-5, with D possibly matching TRBD1 (5 bases). The CDR3 has 15 residues. V was pared by 5 bases and J by 7 bases, with 20 bases between. Germline V gene lookup returns CDR1 LGHNT and CDR2 FRNRAP.

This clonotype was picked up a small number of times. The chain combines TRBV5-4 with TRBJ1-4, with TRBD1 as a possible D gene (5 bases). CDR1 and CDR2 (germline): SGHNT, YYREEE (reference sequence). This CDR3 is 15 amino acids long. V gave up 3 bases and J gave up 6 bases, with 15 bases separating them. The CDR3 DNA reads TGTGCCAGCAGCTCCCAGGGATCAGGGTATGAAAAACTGTTTTTT. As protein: CASSSQGSGYEKLFF. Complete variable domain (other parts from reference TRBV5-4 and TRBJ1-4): ETGVTQSPTHLIKTRGQQVTLRCSSQSGHNTVSWYQQALGQGPQFIFQYYREEENGRGNFPPRFSGLQFPNYSSELNVNALELDDSALYLCASSSQGSGYEKLFFGSGTQLSVL.

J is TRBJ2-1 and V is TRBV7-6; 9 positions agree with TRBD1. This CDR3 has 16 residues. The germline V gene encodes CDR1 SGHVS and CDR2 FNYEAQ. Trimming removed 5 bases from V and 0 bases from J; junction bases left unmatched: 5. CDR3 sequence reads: CASSLLGQGSYNEQFF. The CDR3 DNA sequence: TGTGCCAGCAGCCTCCTGGGACAGGGCTCCTACAATGAGCAGTTCTTC.

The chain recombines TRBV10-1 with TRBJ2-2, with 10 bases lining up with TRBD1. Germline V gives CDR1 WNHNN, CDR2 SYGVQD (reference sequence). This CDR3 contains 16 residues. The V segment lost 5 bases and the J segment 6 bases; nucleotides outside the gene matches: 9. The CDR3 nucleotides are TGCGCCAGCAGTCCGGGGACAGGGGTTTTCGCCGGGGAGCTGTTTTTT. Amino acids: CASSPGTGVFAGELFF.

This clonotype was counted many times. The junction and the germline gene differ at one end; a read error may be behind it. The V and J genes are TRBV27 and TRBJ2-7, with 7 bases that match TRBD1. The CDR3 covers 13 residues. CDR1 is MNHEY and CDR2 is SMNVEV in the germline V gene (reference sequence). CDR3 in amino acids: CASSRSPPGQPSF. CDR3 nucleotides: TGTGCCAGCAGCCGAAGTCCCCCGGGACAGCCCTCCTTC.

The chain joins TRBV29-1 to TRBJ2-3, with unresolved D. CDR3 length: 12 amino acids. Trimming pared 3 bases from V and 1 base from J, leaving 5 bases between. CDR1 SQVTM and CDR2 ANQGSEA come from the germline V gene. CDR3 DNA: TGCAGCGTTGATAAGGGCACAGATACGCAGTATTTT. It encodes CSVDKGTDTQYF.

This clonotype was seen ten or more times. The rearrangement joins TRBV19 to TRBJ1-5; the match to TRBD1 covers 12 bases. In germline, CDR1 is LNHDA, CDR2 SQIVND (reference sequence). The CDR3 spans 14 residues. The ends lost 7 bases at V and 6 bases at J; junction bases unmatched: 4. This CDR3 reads CASTGTGGFQPQHF. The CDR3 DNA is TGTGCCAGTACCGGGACAGGGGGCTTTCAGCCCCAGCATTTT.

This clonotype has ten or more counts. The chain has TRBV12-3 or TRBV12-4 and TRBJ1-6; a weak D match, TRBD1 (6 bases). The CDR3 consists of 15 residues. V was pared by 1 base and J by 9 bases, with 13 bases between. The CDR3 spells CASSLGGQGSSPLHF. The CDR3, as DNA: TGTGCCAGCAGTTTAGGGGGGCAGGGGAGTTCACCCCTCCACTTT.